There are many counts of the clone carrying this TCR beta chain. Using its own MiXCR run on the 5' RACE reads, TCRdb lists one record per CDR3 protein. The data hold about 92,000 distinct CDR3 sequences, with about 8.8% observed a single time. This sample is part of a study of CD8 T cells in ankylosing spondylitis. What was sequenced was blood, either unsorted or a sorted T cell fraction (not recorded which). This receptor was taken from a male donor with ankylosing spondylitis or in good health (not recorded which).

The CDR3 coding sequence is TGCGCCAGCAGCACACAATCCGGGACAGTTGGACTTTCCTACAATGAGCAGTTCTTC. Protein: CASSTQSGTVGLSYNEQFF. The chain links TRBV5-1 to TRBJ2-1; 7 bases match TRBD1. V shed 4 bases and J 1 base; nucleotides not matched to a gene: 17. In germline, CDR1 is SGHRS, CDR2 YFSETQ. This CDR3 has 19 amino acids. Drawing the rest from reference TRBV5-1 and TRBJ2-1, the complete variable domain is KAGVTQTPRYLIKTRGQQVTLSCSPISGHRSVSWYQQTPGQGLQFLFEYFSETQRNKGNFPGRFSGRQFSNSRSEMNVSTLELGDSALYLCASSTQSGTVGLSYNEQFFGPGTRLTVL.